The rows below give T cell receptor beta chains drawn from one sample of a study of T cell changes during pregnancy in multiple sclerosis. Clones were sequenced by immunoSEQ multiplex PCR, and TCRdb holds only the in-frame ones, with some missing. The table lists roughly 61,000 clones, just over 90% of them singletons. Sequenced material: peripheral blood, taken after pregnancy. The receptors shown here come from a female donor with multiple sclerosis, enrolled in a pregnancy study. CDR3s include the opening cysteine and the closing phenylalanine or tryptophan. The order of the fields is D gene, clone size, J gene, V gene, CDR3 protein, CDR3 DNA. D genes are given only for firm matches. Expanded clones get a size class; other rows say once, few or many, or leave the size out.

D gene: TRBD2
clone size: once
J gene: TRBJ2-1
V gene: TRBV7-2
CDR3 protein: CASSPYGTSGYNEQFF
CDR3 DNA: TGTGCCAGCAGCCCTTACGGGACTAGCGGTTACAATGAGCAGTTCTTC

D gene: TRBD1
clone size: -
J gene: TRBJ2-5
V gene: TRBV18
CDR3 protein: CASSPGTGKETQYF
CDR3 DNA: TGTGCCAGCTCACCCGGGACAGGGAAAGAGACCCAGTACTTC

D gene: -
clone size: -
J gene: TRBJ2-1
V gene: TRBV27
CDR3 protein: CASSPLDSYNEQFF
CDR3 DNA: TGTGCCAGCAGTCCTCTTGACAGTTACAATGAGCAGTTCTTC

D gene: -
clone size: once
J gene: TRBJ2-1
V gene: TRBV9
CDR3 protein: CASSVSDSISYNEQFF
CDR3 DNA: TGTGCCAGCAGCGTATCAGATTCCATATCCTACAATGAGCAGTTCTTC

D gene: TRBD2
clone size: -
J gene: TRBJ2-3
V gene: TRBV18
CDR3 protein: CASTPSLAGGGEDTQYF
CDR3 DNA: TGTGCCAGCACCCCTTCCCTAGCGGGAGGAGGTGAAGATACGCAGTATTTT

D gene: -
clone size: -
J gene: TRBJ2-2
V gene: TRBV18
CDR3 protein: CASSPDFSTGELFF
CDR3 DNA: TGTGCCAGCTCACCGGACTTTAGCACCGGGGAGCTGTTTTTT

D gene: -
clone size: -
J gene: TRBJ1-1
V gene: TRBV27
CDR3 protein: CASSFDNMNTEAFF
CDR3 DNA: TGTGCCAGCAGTTTCGACAACATGAACACTGAAGCTTTCTTT

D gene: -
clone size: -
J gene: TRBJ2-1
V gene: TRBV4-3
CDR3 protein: CASSQDRGSPYNEQFF
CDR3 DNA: TGCGCCAGCAGCCAAGATCGTGGTAGCCCTTACAATGAGCAGTTCTTC

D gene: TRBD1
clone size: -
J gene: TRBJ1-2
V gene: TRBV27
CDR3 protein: CASSLGTGGADGYTF
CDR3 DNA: TGTGCCAGCAGTTTGGGAACAGGGGGCGCGGATGGCTACACCTTC

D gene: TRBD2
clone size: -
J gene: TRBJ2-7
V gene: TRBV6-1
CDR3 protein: CASSVSGEAYEQYF
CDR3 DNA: TGTGCCAGCAGCGTAAGCGGGGAGGCATACGAGCAGTACTTC

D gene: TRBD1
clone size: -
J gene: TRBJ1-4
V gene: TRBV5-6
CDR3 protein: CASSLAQGAWNEKLFF
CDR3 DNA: TGTGCCAGCAGCTTGGCACAGGGGGCTTGGAATGAAAAACTGTTTTTT

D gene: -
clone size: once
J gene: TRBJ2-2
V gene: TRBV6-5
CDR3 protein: CASSYSSAGELFF
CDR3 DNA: TGTGCCAGCAGTTACTCGAGTGCCGGGGAGCTGTTTTTT

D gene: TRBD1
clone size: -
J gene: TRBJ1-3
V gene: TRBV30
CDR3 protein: CAWSWTGSGNTIYF
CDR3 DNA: TGTGCCTGGAGTTGGACAGGCTCTGGAAACACCATATATTTT

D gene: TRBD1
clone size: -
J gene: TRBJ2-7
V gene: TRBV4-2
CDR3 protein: CASSPRQGSSYEQYF
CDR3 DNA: TGTGCCAGCAGCCCTCGACAGGGGAGCTCCTACGAGCAGTACTTC

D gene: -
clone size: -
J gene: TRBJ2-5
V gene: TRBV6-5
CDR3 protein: CASSYSGGTKTQYF
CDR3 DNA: TGTGCCAGCAGTTACTCGGGGGGAACAAAGACCCAGTACTTC

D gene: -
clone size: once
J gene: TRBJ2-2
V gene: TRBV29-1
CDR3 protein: CSVAPAANTGELFF
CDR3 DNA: TGCAGCGTAGCGCCAGCGGCGAACACCGGGGAGCTGTTTTTT

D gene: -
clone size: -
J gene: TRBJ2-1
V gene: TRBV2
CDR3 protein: CASRLEPKYEQFF
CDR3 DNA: TGTGCCAGCAGGCTAGAACCCAAGTATGAGCAGTTCTTC

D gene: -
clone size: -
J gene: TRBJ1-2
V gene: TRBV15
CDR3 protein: CATSRPNYGYTF
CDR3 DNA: TGTGCCACCAGTCGTCCTAACTATGGCTACACCTTC

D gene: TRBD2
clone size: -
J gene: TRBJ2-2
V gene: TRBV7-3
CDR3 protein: CASSLTSPGPHRGLAGDTTGELFF
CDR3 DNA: TGTGCCAGCAGCTTAACCTCACCGGGACCTCACCGAGGACTAGCGGGAGATACAACCGGGGAGCTGTTTTTT

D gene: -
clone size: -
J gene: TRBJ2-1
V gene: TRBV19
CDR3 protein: CASSASTRFHEQFF
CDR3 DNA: TGTGCCAGTAGTGCCTCGACTAGATTCCATGAGCAGTTCTTC

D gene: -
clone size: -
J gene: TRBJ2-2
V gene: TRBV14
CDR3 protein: CASSRQSGPTGELFF
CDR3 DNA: TGTGCCAGCAGCCGACAAAGCGGTCCCACCGGGGAGCTGTTTTTT

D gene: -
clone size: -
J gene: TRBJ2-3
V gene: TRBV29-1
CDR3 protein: CSVGLGVSTDTQYF
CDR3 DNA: TGCAGCGTTGGTCTGGGAGTCAGCACAGATACGCAGTATTTT

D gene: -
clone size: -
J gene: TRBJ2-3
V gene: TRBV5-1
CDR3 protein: CASSLRDSHTDTQYF
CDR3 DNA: TGCGCCAGCAGCTTGCGGGACTCTCACACAGATACGCAGTATTTT

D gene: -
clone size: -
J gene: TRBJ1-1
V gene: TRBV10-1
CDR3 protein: CASNMELLNTEAFF
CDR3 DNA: TGCGCCAGCAACATGGAGCTATTGAACACTGAAGCTTTCTTT

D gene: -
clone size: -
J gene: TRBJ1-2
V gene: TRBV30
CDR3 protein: CAWGQTDRIRGYTF
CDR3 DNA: TGTGCCTGGGGCCAAACAGACAGGATTAGAGGCTACACCTTC

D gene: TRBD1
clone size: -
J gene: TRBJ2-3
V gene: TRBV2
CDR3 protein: CATRTGGLNTDTQYF
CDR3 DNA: TGTGCCACCAGGACAGGGGGCTTGAACACAGATACGCAGTATTTT

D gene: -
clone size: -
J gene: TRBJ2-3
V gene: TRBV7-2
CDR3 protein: CASSLPAGSTQYF
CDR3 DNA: TGTGCCAGCAGCCTCCCAGCAGGCAGCACGCAGTATTTT

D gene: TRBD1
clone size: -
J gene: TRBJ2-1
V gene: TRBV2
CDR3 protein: CASSGGQGYHEQFF
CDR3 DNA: TGTGCCAGCAGTGGGGGACAGGGATACCATGAGCAGTTCTTC

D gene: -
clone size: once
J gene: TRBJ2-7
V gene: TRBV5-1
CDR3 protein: CASSLEAQFYEQYF
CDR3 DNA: TGCGCCAGCAGCTTGGAGGCACAGTTCTACGAGCAGTACTTC

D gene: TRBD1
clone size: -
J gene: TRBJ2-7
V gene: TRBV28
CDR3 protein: CASRTGGRLAGDEQYF
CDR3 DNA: TGTGCCAGCCGGACAGGGGGCAGATTAGCGGGAGACGAGCAGTACTTC

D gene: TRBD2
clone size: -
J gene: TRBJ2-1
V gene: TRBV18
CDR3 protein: CASSPQTSGILREQFF
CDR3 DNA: TGTGCCAGCTCACCTCAGACTAGCGGGATTCTACGGGAGCAGTTCTTC

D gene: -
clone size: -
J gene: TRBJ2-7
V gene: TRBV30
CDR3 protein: CAWKGLEYEQYF
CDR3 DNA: TGTGCCTGGAAAGGACTTGAATACGAGCAGTACTTC

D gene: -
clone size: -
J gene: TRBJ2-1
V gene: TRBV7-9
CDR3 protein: CASSFESLTDLPYNEQFF
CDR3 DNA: TGTGCCAGCAGCTTCGAATCCCTAACAGATCTACCCTACAATGAGCAGTTCTTC

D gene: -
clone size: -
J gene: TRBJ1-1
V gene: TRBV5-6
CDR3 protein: CASTIQVFCFF
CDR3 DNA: TGTGCCAGCACGATACAGGTTTTCTGCTTCTTT

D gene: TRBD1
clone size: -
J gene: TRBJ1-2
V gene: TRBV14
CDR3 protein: CASSRYWDRESYGYTF
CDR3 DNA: TGTGCCAGCAGCCGGTATTGGGACAGGGAATCCTATGGCTACACCTTC

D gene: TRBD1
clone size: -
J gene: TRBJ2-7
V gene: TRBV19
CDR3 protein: CASASSIGTGLYEQYF
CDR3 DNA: TGTGCCAGTGCATCCTCGATCGGGACAGGGCTCTACGAGCAGTACTTC

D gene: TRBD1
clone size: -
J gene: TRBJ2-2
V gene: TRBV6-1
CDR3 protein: CASSASGDSGELFF
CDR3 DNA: TGTGCCAGCAGCGCTAGTGGGGACAGCGGGGAGCTGTTTTTT

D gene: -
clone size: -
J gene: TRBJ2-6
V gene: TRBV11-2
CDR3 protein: CASSNPGTGVLTF
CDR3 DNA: TGTGCCAGCAGCAACCCCGGAACGGGGGTCCTGACTTTC

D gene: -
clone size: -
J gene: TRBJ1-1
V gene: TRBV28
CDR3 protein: CASSSRGTEAFF
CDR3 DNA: TGTGCCAGCAGTTCCCGGGGCACTGAAGCTTTCTTT

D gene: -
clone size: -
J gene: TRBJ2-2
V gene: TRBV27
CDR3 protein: CASSSPSGVDTGELFF
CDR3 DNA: TGTGCCAGCAGTTCCCCTTCGGGAGTCGACACCGGGGAGCTGTTTTTT

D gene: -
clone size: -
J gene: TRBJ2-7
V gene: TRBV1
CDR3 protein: CTSSQGPSEPYEQYF
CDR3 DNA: TGCACCAGCAGCCAAGGGCCTAGCGAACCCTACGAGCAGTACTTC

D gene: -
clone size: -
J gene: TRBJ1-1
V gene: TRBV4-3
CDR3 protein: CASSRAGGTTEAFF
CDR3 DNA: TGCGCCAGCAGCCGAGCCGGGGGAACAACTGAAGCTTTCTTT

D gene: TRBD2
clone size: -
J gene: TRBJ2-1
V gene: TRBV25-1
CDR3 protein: CASSEWASGSGEQFF
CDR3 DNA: TGTGCCAGCAGTGAATGGGCTAGCGGGAGTGGTGAGCAGTTCTTC

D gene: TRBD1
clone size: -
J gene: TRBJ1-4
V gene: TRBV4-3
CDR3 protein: CASSPISPDRGEKLFF
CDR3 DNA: TGCGCCAGCAGCCCGATTTCCCCCGACAGGGGAGAAAAACTGTTTTTT

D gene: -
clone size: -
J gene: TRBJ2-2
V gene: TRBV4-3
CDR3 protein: CASSQATHGSGELFF
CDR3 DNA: TGCGCCAGCAGCCAAGCTACACACGGGTCCGGGGAGCTGTTTTTT

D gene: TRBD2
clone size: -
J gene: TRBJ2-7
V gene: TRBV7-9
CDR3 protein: CASSLELAGGPYYEQYF
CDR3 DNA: TGTGCCAGCAGCTTAGAACTAGCGGGAGGACCCTACTACGAGCAGTACTTC

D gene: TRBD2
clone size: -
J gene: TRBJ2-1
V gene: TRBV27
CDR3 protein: CASSLGTSGRDEQFF
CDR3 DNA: TGTGCCAGCAGTCTGGGGACTAGCGGGAGAGATGAGCAGTTCTTC

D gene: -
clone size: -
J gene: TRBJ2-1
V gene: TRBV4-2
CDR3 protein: CASSQDSRPEQFF
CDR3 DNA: TGTGCCAGCAGCCAAGATTCGCGTCCTGAGCAGTTCTTC

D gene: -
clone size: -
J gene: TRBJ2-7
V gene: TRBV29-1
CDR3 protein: CSVVDTHYEQYF
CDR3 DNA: TGCAGCGTAGTGGACACCCACTACGAGCAGTACTTC

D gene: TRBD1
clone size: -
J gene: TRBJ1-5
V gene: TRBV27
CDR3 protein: CASSSRTTQGASNQPQHF
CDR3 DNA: TGTGCCAGCAGTTCACGTACCACACAGGGGGCGAGCAATCAGCCCCAGCATTTT

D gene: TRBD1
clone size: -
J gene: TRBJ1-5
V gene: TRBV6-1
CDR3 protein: CASFPRTGKNQPQHF
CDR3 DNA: TGTGCCAGCTTTCCTAGGACAGGGAAGAATCAGCCCCAGCATTTT